One and the same sample provided the 16 T cell receptor beta chains below, sequenced in a study of T-cell reconstitution after alpha-beta-depleted transplantation in children. Unique molecular identifiers were incorporated during preparation of the TCRbeta library. TCRdb re-called the PCR reads through MiXCR, storing one row per CDR3 protein. The table has fewer than 750,000 distinct CDR3 sequences, 25% to 30% seen once; the top ten hold around a third. Sequencing used PBMCs, obtained before TCRalphabeta/CD19-depleted stem cell transplant. Receptors originate from a boy less than two years old with Wiskott-Aldrich syndrome, due to receive a stem cell transplant.

The table lists this clonotype with a few counts. The chain uses TRBV5-1 and TRBJ2-1; weak D call: TRBD2 (6 bases). V was cut by 4 bases and J by 6 bases, with 14 bases left in between. From germline, CDR1 is SGHRS and CDR2 YFSETQ. CDR3 length: 14 residues. CDR3 DNA: TGCGCCAGCAGCATACGGGACTCCGTCAATGAGCAGTTCTTC. It encodes CASSIRDSVNEQFF.

V usage is TRBV12-3 or TRBV12-4 and J usage is TRBJ2-1, with D possibly matching TRBD1 (6 bases). The CDR3 covers 13 residues. Deletions cut 7 bases from V and 10 bases from J, with 17 bases between. The CDR3 region is CASTPGENGEQFF. CDR3 DNA: TGTGCCAGCACACCAGGGGAGAACGGGGAGCAGTTCTTC.

This clonotype was seen a few times. The chain employs TRBV5-1 and TRBJ2-7; 7 bases agree with TRBD1. CDR3 length: 12 amino acids. In germline, CDR1 is SGHRS, CDR2 YFSETQ. Unmatched junction bases numbered 1, after V lost 0 bases and J lost 7 bases. DNA for the CDR3: TGCGCCAGCAGCTTGGGGGACAGAGAGCAGTACTTC. Translating it yields CASSLGDREQYF.

This clonotype was observed a handful of times. The chain uses TRBV29-1 and TRBJ1-1; D gene ambiguous. The CDR3 extends over 10 amino acids. V lost 4 bases and J lost 6, with 6 bases in between. Germline CDR1 reads SQVTM; CDR2 reads ANQGSEA. The CDR3 sequence is CSVAKAEAFF. The CDR3 coding sequence is TGCAGCGTTGCGAAAGCTGAAGCTTTCTTT.

The chain is built from TRBV7-9 and TRBJ1-4; D might be TRBD1 (5 bases). CDR1 and CDR2 from the germline V gene are SEHNR and FQNEAQ (reference sequence). CDR3 length: 15 amino acids. Trimming pared 5 bases from V and 0 bases from J, leaving 10 bases between. The CDR3 protein is CASSTLTATNEKLFF. The CDR3 DNA follows: TGTGCCAGCAGCACCTTGACAGCAACTAATGAAAAACTGTTTTTT.

The table lists this clonotype with a count of one. The CDR3 bases are TGCGCCAGCATCGGACCAAAGACAGTCTCTGGGGCCAACGTCCTGACTTTC. Its translation is CASIGPKTVSGANVLTF. The V gene is TRBV5-1, the J gene TRBJ2-6, with a possible D match to TRBD1 (5 bases). The CDR3 is made up of 17 amino acids. V lost 6 bases to trimming and J lost 0 bases, with 16 bases between them. Germline V lookup: CDR1 SGHRS, CDR2 YFSETQ.

The V gene is TRBV4-2, the J gene TRBJ2-2; D not resolved. Deletions cut 0 bases from V and 2 bases from J, with 10 bases between. Germline loops: CDR1 LGHNA, CDR2 YNFKEQ. The CDR3 is made up of 16 amino acids. This CDR3 reads CASSQDGDLNTGELFF. For the CDR3, the DNA is TGTGCCAGCAGCCAAGACGGCGACCTTAACACCGGGGAGCTGTTTTTT.

J is TRBJ1-2 and V is TRBV3-1; D is uncertain. The CDR3 totals 16 residues. V was trimmed by 4 bases and J by 2 bases, leaving 17 bases between them. CDR1 is LGHDT, CDR2 YNNKEL, per germline (reference sequence). CDR3 DNA sequence: TGTGCCAGCAGCCCTACTCGAAATTCCATAAACTATGGCTACACCTTC. It translates to CASSPTRNSINYGYTF.

This clonotype was seen a few times. The chain combines TRBV12-3 or TRBV12-4 with TRBJ2-5; D perhaps matches TRBD1 (5 bases). Trimming left V 4 bases short and J 5 bases short, with 20 bases between. The CDR3 length is 16 residues. As DNA, the CDR3 is TGTGCCAGCAGTTACCTGGGGCAGGGCTTAGGGGAGACCCAGTACTTC. This encodes CASSYLGQGLGETQYF.

This clonotype was detected a few times. V usage is TRBV29-1 and J usage is TRBJ2-3; 9 bases agree with TRBD2. This CDR3 comprises 15 residues. Germline CDR1 is SQVTM and CDR2 is ANQGSEA. The ends lost 4 bases at V and 4 bases at J; junction bases unmatched: 9. This CDR3 is CSVGGSGSVADTQYF. The CDR3 DNA follows: TGCAGCGTTGGGGGTAGCGGGAGTGTCGCAGATACGCAGTATTTT.

The CDR3 loop is CASSPDRGQAYEQYF. CDR3 nucleotide sequence: TGCGCCAGCAGCCCGGACAGGGGGCAAGCCTACGAGCAGTACTTC. The rearrangement joins TRBV5-1 to TRBJ2-7; the match to TRBD1 covers 11 bases. Germline V CDR1 and CDR2: SGHRS, YFSETQ. This CDR3 region has 15 residues. With V trimmed by 4 bases and J by 2 bases, 5 bases remained unmatched.

This clonotype was found a few times. The chain joins TRBV7-6 to TRBJ2-5; 9 nucleotides match TRBD2. The germline V gene encodes CDR1 SGHVS and CDR2 FNYEAQ. J was trimmed by 5 bases and V by 0 bases; bases with no gene match: 4. The CDR3 extends over 15 amino acids. CDR3 protein: CASSLASGSGETQYF. The CDR3 bases are TGTGCCAGCAGCTTAGCTAGCGGGAGTGGGGAGACCCAGTACTTC. The full variable domain, its missing parts supplied by reference TRBV7-6 and TRBJ2-5, is GAGVSQSPRYKVTKRGQDVALRCDPISGHVSLYWYRQALGQGPEFLTYFNYEAQQDKSGLPNDRFSAERPEGSISTLTIQRTEQRDSAMYRCASSLASGSGETQYFGPGTRLLVL.

V gene TRBV5-1 combines with J gene TRBJ2-1, with D possibly matching TRBD2 (6 bases). Germline V gene sequence: CDR1 SGHRS, CDR2 YFSETQ. The CDR3 extends over 17 amino acids. The V and J ends lost 7 bases and 0 bases respectively, with 20 bases between them. CDR3 sequence reads: CASGYLGLLSSYNEQFF. The CDR3 DNA follows: TGCGCCAGCGGGTACCTGGGACTTTTAAGCTCCTACAATGAGCAGTTCTTC.

This chain uses TRBV12-3 or TRBV12-4 with TRBJ1-4; no reliable D call. Trimming took 4 bases from V and 12 from J, leaving 18 bases between them. This CDR3 comprises 14 residues. CDR3 region: CASSSDGRAGELFF. For the CDR3, the DNA is TGTGCCAGCAGTTCAGATGGGAGGGCAGGAGAACTGTTTTTT.

This clonotype was counted many times. CDR3 bases: TGCGCCAGCAGCTTGGGTCAGGGCGGCGAGCAGTACTTC. Protein: CASSLGQGGEQYF. The chain employs TRBV5-1 and TRBJ2-7, with a possible D match to TRBD1 (5 bases). The CDR3 spans 13 residues. Germline CDR1 and CDR2: SGHRS and YFSETQ. V shed 0 bases and J shed 6 bases, with 10 bases lying between them. The full variable domain, with the rest looked up from reference TRBV5-1 and TRBJ2-7, is KAGVTQTPRYLIKTRGQQVTLSCSPISGHRSVSWYQQTPGQGLQFLFEYFSETQRNKGNFPGRFSGRQFSNSRSEMNVSTLELGDSALYLCASSLGQGGEQYFGPGTRLTVT.

The chain is built from TRBV28 and TRBJ1-2; D unresolved. The CDR3 loop spans 14 amino acids. CDR1 MDHEN and CDR2 SYDVKM come from the germline V gene. The V end was cut by 7 bases, the J end by 4 bases, with 16 bases between. Here the CDR3 DNA reads TGTGCCAGCACTCGACCTGCGTCGGGCTATGGCTACACCTTC. Translation gives CASTRPASGYGYTF.